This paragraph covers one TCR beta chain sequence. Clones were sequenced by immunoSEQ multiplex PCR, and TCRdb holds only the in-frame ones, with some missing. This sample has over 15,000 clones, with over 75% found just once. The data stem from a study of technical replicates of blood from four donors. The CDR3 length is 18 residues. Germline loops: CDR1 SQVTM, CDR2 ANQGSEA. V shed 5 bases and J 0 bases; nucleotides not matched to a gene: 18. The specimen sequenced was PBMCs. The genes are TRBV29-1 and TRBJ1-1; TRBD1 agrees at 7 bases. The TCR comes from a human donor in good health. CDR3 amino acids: CSVRGRRTGSMMNTEAFF. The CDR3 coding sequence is TGCAGCGTTCGAGGGAGAAGGACAGGCTCCATGATGAACACTGAAGCTTTCTTT. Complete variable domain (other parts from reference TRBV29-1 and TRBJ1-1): SAVISQKPSRDICQRGTSLTIQCQVDSQVTMMFWYRQQPGQSLTLIATANQGSEATYESGFVIDKFPISRPNLTFSTLTVSNMSPEDSSIYLCSVRGRRTGSMMNTEAFFGQGTRLTVV.